A single sample gave rise to the 13 T cell receptor beta chains below, sequenced in a study of patients and donors after allogeneic stem cell transplantation. TCRdb fed the RT-PCR reads into MiXCR, producing one record per CDR3 protein. The data contain under 200,000 distinct CDR3 sequences, approximately 30% of them singletons. Material: blood, either unsorted or a sorted T cell fraction (not recorded which). The receptor source for this set is a human donor who was either an allogeneic HSCT recipient or a stem cell or donor lymphocyte infusion donor (not recorded which). It is not recorded whose cells these are; they may come from a transplant donor.

The V gene is TRBV18, the J gene TRBJ2-5, with 8 bases matching TRBD1. The trim removed 0 bases at V and 5 bases at J, leaving 5 bases unmatched. CDR1 KGHSH and CDR2 LQKENI come from the germline V gene. CDR3 size: 15 residues. CDR3 sequence reads: CASSPPSGGDETQYF. The CDR3, as DNA: TGTGCCAGCTCACCACCATCAGGGGGCGACGAGACCCAGTACTTC.

The CDR3 reads CASSLTGVQETQYF. CDR3 in DNA: TGTGCCAGCAGTCTAACAGGAGTACAAGAGACCCAGTACTTC. The chain carries TRBV6-5 and TRBJ2-5; TRBD1 might be the D (5 bases). This CDR3 has 14 amino acids. Germline CDR1 is MNHEY and CDR2 is SVGAGI. Trimming stripped 5 bases from V and 2 bases from J, with 12 bases between.

About this clonotype: A much larger clone sits a single nucleotide away, making a read error possible. This likely comes from a read error, as the CDR3 has no conserved phenylalanine or tryptophan at its end. The chain has TRBV28 and TRBJ1-5; D gene unclear. The CDR3 has 13 amino acids. Germline V gene sequence: CDR1 MDHEN, CDR2 SYDVKM. V shed 3 bases and J shed 4 bases, with 7 bases lying between them. CDR3 sequence reads: CASSFLGNQPQHL. In DNA, the CDR3 is TGTGCCAGCAGTTTCTTGGGAAATCAGCCCCAGCATTTG.

The chain combines TRBV20-1 with TRBJ2-7; 7 positions agree with TRBD2. CDR1 DFQATT and CDR2 SNEGSKA come from the germline V gene (reference sequence). V dropped 4 bases and J dropped 0; count of bases not matched to a gene: 3. The CDR3 has 13 amino acids. The chain's CDR3 is CSAIRDYSYEQYF. The CDR3 coding sequence is TGCAGTGCTATCCGGGACTACTCCTACGAGCAGTACTTC.

This clonotype appeared once. This sequence joins TRBV12-3 or TRBV12-4 and TRBJ2-7; D remains ambiguous. Trimming cost V 6 bases and J 3 bases, with 9 bases left between them. The length of the CDR3 is 12 residues. The CDR3 loop is CASSPGYYEQYF. Written as DNA, the CDR3 is TGTGCCAGCAGCCCGGGCTACTACGAGCAGTACTTC.

The chain links TRBV12-3 or TRBV12-4 to TRBJ2-7; 8 bases are a match to TRBD1. V lost 4 bases to trimming and J lost 4 bases; unmatched junction nucleotides: 12. The CDR3 sequence is 16 residues long. The CDR3 nucleotides read TGTGCCAGCAGTTCGTGGACAGGGCCGCTCTTTTACGAGCAGTACTTC. Its protein is CASSSWTGPLFYEQYF.

This clonotype showed up just a few times. The chain is built from TRBV27 and TRBJ1-6; D is unresolved. Germline V gene sequence: CDR1 MNHEY, CDR2 SMNVEV (reference sequence). V lost 3 bases and J 8 bases, leaving 14 bases between the germline ends. The CDR3 covers 15 residues. CDR3 in DNA: TGTGCCAGCAGTTTCTTTCGGGTTTTCGATTCACCCCTCCACTTT. This encodes CASSFFRVFDSPLHF.

The chain links TRBV12-3 or TRBV12-4 to TRBJ2-1; D is unresolved. Deletions cut 3 bases from V and 10 bases from J, with 10 bases between. The CDR3 sequence is 12 residues long. CDR3 in DNA: TGTGCCAGCAGTTTGATTATGGGAGAGCAGTTCTTC. Its translation is CASSLIMGEQFF.

The V gene is TRBV7-9, the J gene TRBJ2-5; D might be TRBD1 (5 bases). Germline lookup yields CDR1 SEHNR and CDR2 FQNEAQ (reference sequence). Trimming removed 3 bases at V and 5 bases at J, with 10 bases between. The CDR3 has 13 amino acids. The CDR3 spells CASSFLGVETQYF. The CDR3 DNA follows: TGTGCCAGCAGCTTTTTAGGGGTCGAGACCCAGTACTTC. Full variable domain (outside the CDR3, taken from reference TRBV7-9 and TRBJ2-5): DTGVSQNPRHKITKRGQNVTFRCDPISEHNRLYWYRQTLGQGPEFLTYFQNEAQLEKSRLLSDRFSAERPKGSFSTLEIQRTEQGDSAMYLCASSFLGVETQYFGPGTRLLVL.

Of note for this clonotype: The CDR3 carries no conserved terminal phenylalanine or tryptophan, so it likely arises from a read error. This sequence joins TRBV20-1 and TRBJ2-7; TRBD1 agrees at 7 bases. Trimming removed 3 bases from V and 6 bases from J; junction bases left unmatched: 8. Germline V gene data show CDR1 as DFQATT and CDR2 as SNEGSKA (reference sequence). The length of the CDR3 is 13 residues. This chain's CDR3 is CSASRGQRTEQYY. In DNA, the CDR3 is TGCAGTGCTAGTCGGGGACAGAGGACCGAGCAGTACTAC.

The genes are TRBV6-5 and TRBJ2-1; the D gene is possibly TRBD2 (5 bases). Germline CDR1 is MNHEY and CDR2 is SVGAGI. The CDR3 is 16 amino acids. V was cut by 0 bases and J by 4 bases, with 13 bases left in between. The CDR3 sequence: CASSYSVARGYNEQFF. CDR3 bases: TGTGCCAGCAGTTACTCTGTGGCACGCGGGTACAATGAGCAGTTCTTC.

This rearrangement joins TRBV7-2 to TRBJ1-5; maybe TRBD1 (6 bases). Germline V gene data show CDR1 as SGHTA and CDR2 as FQGNSA. The CDR3 is 14 amino acids. Trimming stripped 6 bases from V and 6 bases from J, with 15 bases between. This CDR3 is CASRIQGWGQPQHF. The CDR3 coding sequence is TGTGCCAGCAGGATACAGGGTTGGGGTCAGCCCCAGCATTTT.

This clonotype has just a few counts. V usage is TRBV5-1 and J usage is TRBJ2-5; 10 bases align to TRBD2. Germline CDR1 SGHRS, CDR2 YFSETQ. V shed 3 bases, J shed 1 base, and the junction held 12 bases outside the gene matches. CDR3 length: 18 amino acids. The CDR3 DNA reads TGCGCCAGCAGCTCCGGCACTAGCGGGATAACACTCCAAGAGACCCAGTACTTC. Translated, it gives CASSSGTSGITLQETQYF.